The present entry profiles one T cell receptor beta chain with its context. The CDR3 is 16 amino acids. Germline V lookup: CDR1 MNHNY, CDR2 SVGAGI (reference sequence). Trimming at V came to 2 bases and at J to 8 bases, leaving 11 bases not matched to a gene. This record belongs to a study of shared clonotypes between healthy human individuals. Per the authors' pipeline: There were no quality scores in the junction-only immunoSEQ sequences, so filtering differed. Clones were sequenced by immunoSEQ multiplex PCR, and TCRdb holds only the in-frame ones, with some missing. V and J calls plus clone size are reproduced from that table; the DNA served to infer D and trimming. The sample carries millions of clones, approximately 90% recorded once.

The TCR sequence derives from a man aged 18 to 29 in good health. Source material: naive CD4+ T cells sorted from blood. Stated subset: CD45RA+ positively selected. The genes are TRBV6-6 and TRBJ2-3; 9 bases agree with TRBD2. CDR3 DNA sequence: TGTGCCAGCAGTTACCTCAGTGGCGGGGGGGTGAGTACGCAGTATTTT. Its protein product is CASSYLSGGGVSTQYF.